The subject of this entry is one TCR beta chain. The data derive from a study of CD8+ T cells in alopecia areata. Sequencing used cDNA as its template, made by extracting RNA and reverse transcribing it. Clones were sequenced by immunoSEQ multiplex PCR, and TCRdb holds only the in-frame ones, with some missing. This table holds more than 85,000 clones, 50% to 75% found once. Treatment meaning: oral pan-JAK inhibitor, 5-10 mg twice daily. V gave up 1 base and J gave up 0 bases, with 10 bases separating them. The CDR3 runs 14 residues. Germline CDR1 and CDR2: SQVTM and ANQGSEA. The rearrangement links TRBV29-1 to TRBJ2-7; the D gene could be TRBD1 or TRBD2 (5 bases each). The input for sequencing was CD8+ T cells sorted from blood, taken at week 4, from a patient treated with tofacitinib. This TCR was recovered from a human donor with alopecia areata. DNA for the CDR3: TGCAGCGTTGAAGGAGGGGATCCCTCCTACGAGCAGTACTTC. Translated: CSVEGGDPSYEQYF.